This T cell receptor beta chain was recorded in a study of shared clonotypes between healthy human individuals. There are 19 residues in the CDR3. The naive CD8 population came from CD45RO-negative cells selected for CCR7, without terminally differentiated effector memory CD45RA+ cells. Nashville, Tennessee was home to all donors, each a Caucasian adult. Method: immunoSEQ multiplex PCR; TCRdb's copy keeps in-frame clones and lacks some. This table has around 600,000 clones, approximately 95% appearing once. The TCR was taken from a woman under 40 in good health. This sequence joins TRBV21-1 and TRBJ2-7; the listed D gene, TRBD1, was not tested against the DNA. TRBV21-1 is a documented pseudogene. Sequencing used naive CD8+ T cells sorted from blood. The CDR3 loop reads CASSKEASKRSRGAHEQYF. In nucleotides, the CDR3 is TGTGCCAGCAGCAAGGAAGCGTCGAAGCGGAGCAGGGGGGCTCACGAGCAGTACTTC.